The T cell receptor beta chain described here comes from a study of IL-17A CD8 T cells in psoriatic arthritis synovium. Background on the whole study: The study aimed to define the phenotype, molecular profile and function of synovial IL-17A+CD8+ T cells in psoriatic arthritis pathogenesis.

A remark on this clone: The antigen it recognizes is unknown. No much larger clone is present one base from it, and per-base qualities are unavailable.

Reading from cysteine to phenylalanine, the CDR3 counts 16 amino acids. The kept DNA is CDR3 alone, 48 bases in frame from the first base. V trim: 5 bases; J trim: 3 bases; unmatched bases: 12. The CDR1 and CDR2 encoded by the germline V gene are SGHTA and FQGNSA. DNA was extracted (Qiagen), and TCRbeta V-D-J rearrangements were subjected to bias-controlled amplification followed by high-throughput sequencing (immunoSEQ; Adaptive Biotech). On the authors' methods: The immunoSEQ Analyzer platform was used to analyze productive sequences at the sequence level. Clonality was calculated as 1 minus Pielou's evenness, so values run from 0 (highly polyclonal) up to 1 (monoclonal). Repertoire overlap between subsets was quantified with the Morisita index, from 0 (no similarity) to 1 (complete similarity). This immuneACCESS table, as held by TCRdb, lists in-frame sequences with V and J called but not all clones. Of the missing ones, under half trace to an unresolved V gene in checked studies; the others have no known cause. The V and J calls and clone size are taken from that table; D and trimming were inferred from the DNA. This sample gives fewer than 1,500 clones in total; about two thirds of them show up just once. The ten largest clonotypes hold 14% of the sample.

CD3+ T cells, isolated magnetically, got roughly 1.4 hours of stimulation with PMA and ionomycin and were then labeled using IL-17A and IFNgamma cytokine secretion assays. Synovial fluid effusions were drawn by aspiration from the actively inflamed joints of psoriatic arthritis patients. For each patient, synovial fluid served as the source from which three memory CD8+ T cell populations were isolated by sorting: Tc1 cells (IL-17A-IFNgamma+), Tc17 cells (IL-17A+) and the bulk memory fraction, allowing their TCR repertoires to be compared. Psoriatic arthritis patients met the Classification of Psoriatic Arthritis Study Group (CASPAR) criteria. Cytokine-secreting cells were counterstained with a viability dye and with anti-CD3, CD8, CD14 and CD4 antibodies and were sorted on a BD FACSAria. A few patients with psoriatic arthritis provided sorted synovial fluid CD8+ T cell subsets that underwent TCRbeta sequencing. Synovial fluid mononuclear cells were isolated using Lymphoprep and were cryopreserved in liquid nitrogen prior to use. The medium used for cryopreservation had around 50% fetal calf serum and approximately 9% dimethyl sulfoxide.

General study outcomes and caveats: Although over 4% of the repertoire was occupied by some individual clones, most synovial CD8+ subsets remained polyclonal. In a couple of patients, many Tc17 clones were found to be shared with the synovial Tc1 population, resulting in Morisita overlap indices above 0.75. Synovial Tc17 cells in psoriatic arthritis were shown by TCRbeta sequencing to be polyclonal (median clonality approximately 0.076). Cells came from synovial fluid rather than synovial tissue, since no psoriatic arthritis synovial tissue samples were available. TCR sequencing covered only three patients, which the authors acknowledged as a limited sample size.

Sequencing used IL-17A+ (IFN-gamma+/-) memory CD8+ T cells from synovial fluid. The cell subset or site label here, explained by the study, means: IL-17A+IFNgamma+/- memory CD8+ (Tc17) cells. This chain is built from TRBV7-2 and TRBJ2-5; 7 central bases correspond to TRBD2. This clonotype was sampled from a human donor with psoriatic arthritis. The CDR3 in this case is CASSPGTTPNKETQYF. The nucleotide sequence reads as follows: TGTGCCAGCAGCCCGGGGACTACCCCGAATAAAGAGACCCAGTACTTC.